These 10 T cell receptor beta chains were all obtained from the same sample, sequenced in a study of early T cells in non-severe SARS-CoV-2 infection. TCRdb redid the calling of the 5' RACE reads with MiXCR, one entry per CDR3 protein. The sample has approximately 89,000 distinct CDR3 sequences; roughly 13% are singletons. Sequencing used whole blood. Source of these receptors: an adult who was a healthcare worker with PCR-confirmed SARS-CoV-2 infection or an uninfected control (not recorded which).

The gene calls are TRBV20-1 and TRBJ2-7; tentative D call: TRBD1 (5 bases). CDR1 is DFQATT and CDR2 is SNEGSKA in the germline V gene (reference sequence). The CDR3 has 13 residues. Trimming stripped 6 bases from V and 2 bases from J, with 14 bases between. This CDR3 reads CSAFRDSTYEQYF. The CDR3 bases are TGCAGTGCCTTCCGAGACAGCACCTACGAGCAGTACTTC.

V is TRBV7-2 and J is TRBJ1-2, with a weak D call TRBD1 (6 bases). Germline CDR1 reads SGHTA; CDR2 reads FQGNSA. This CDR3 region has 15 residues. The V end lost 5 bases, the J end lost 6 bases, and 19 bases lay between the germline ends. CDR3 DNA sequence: TGTGCCAGCAGCAACTCCTGGCAGGGGAATCATGGCTACACCTTC. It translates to CASSNSWQGNHGYTF.

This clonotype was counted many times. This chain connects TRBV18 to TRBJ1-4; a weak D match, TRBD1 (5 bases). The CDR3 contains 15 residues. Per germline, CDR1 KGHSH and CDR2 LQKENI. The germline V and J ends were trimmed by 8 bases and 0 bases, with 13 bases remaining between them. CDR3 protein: CASAKQAATNEKLFF. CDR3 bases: TGTGCCAGCGCGAAACAGGCTGCAACTAATGAAAAACTGTTTTTT.

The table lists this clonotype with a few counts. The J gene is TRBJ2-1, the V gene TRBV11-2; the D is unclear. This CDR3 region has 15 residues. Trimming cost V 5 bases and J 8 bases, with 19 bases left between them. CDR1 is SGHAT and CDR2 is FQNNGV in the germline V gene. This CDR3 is CASSPGPLSRDEQFF. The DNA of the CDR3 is TGTGCCAGCAGCCCCGGACCGCTCTCTAGGGATGAGCAGTTCTTC.

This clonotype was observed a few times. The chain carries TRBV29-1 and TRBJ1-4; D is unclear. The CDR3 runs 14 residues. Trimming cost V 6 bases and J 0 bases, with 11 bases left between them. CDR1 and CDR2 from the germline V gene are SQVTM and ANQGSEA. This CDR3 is CSVLPQATNEKLFF. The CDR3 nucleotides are TGCAGCGTCCTCCCGCAGGCAACTAATGAAAAACTGTTTTTT.

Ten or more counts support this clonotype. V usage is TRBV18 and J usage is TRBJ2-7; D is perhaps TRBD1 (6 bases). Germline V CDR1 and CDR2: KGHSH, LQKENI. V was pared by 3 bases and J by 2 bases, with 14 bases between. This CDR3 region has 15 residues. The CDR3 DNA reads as TGTGCCAGCTCACCGGTACAGGGAGAGACCTACGAGCAGTACTTC. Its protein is CASSPVQGETYEQYF.

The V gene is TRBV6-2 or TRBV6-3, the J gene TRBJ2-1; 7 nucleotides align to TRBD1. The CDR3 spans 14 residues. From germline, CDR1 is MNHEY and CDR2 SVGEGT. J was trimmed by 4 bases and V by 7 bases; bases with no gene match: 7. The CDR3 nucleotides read TGTGCCAGCAAAGGGCCCAGGGGGTACAATGAGCAGTTCTTC. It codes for CASKGPRGYNEQFF.

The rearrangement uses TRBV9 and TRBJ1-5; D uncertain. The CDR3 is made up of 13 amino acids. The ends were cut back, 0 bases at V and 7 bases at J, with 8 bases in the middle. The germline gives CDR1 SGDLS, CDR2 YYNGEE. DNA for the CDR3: TGTGCCAGCAGCGTAGGGGCGGGGCAGCCCCAGCATTTT. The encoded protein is CASSVGAGQPQHF.

The CDR3 sequence: CASSFGQGVLEQYF. As DNA, the CDR3 is TGTGCCAGCAGTTTCGGACAGGGAGTGCTGGAGCAGTACTTC. The V and J genes are TRBV7-2 and TRBJ2-7; TRBD1 matches at 8 bases. J was trimmed by 7 bases and V by 6 bases; bases with no gene match: 11. The CDR3 length is 14 residues. CDR1 is SGHTA and CDR2 is FQGNSA in the germline V gene.

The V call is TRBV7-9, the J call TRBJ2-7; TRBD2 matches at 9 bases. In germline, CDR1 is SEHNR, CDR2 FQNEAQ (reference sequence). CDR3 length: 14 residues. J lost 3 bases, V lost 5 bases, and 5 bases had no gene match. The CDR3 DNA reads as TGTGCCAGCAGCCAGACTAGCGGCAACTACGAGCAGTACTTC. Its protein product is CASSQTSGNYEQYF.